A single sample gave rise to the 26 T cell receptor beta chains below, sequenced in a study of T cell repertoires in cytomegalovirus infection. Via MiXCR, TCRdb re-called the reads, giving one row per CDR3 protein. In the table there are nearly 700,000 distinct CDR3 sequences, around 31% of which are singletons. The antigens of these receptors remain unknown. The sequences come from cultured PBMCs, collected from culture after CMV antigen stimulation. The origin of the receptors is a human donor in good health (CMV status not recorded). Some clones in this sample may be carry-over from other donors' samples.

This clonotype was recorded a few times. The rearrangement joins TRBV7-2 to TRBJ2-7; D gene unclear. The CDR3 runs to 16 residues. The germline gives CDR1 SGHTA, CDR2 FQGNSA. V dropped 2 bases and J dropped 4 bases, with 18 bases sitting between them. The CDR3 reads CASSLPGLLSAYEQYF. CDR3 in DNA: TGTGCCAGCAGCTTACCGGGCCTCCTGAGCGCATACGAGCAGTACTTC.

The CDR3 DNA reads TGCAGTGCCCTAGCCACCAGGAGCACAGATACGCAGTATTTT. The encoded protein is CSALATRSTDTQYF. The genes are TRBV20-1 and TRBJ2-3, with D possibly matching TRBD2 (5 bases). The CDR3 contains 14 residues. The V and J ends lost 6 bases and 0 bases respectively, with 13 bases between them. Germline CDR1 DFQATT, CDR2 SNEGSKA (reference sequence).

The V and J genes are TRBV6-2 or TRBV6-3 and TRBJ2-1, with 8 bases fitting TRBD1. The germline V gene has CDR1 MNHEY and CDR2 SVGEGT. The CDR3 sequence is 14 residues long. V lost 5 bases, J lost 7 bases, and 7 bases stayed unmatched. The CDR3 protein is CASSKLRGRNEQFF. The CDR3 DNA reads TGTGCCAGCAGTAAACTCAGGGGGCGGAATGAGCAGTTCTTC.

CDR3 nucleotides: TGTGCCAGCTCACCACCAGCGGACAGCGGCAATCAGCCCCAGCATTTT. Translation gives CASSPPADSGNQPQHF. The rearrangement joins TRBV18 to TRBJ1-5, with a tentative D call TRBD1 (6 bases). The CDR3 has 16 residues. V dropped 0 bases and J dropped 2 bases, with 11 bases sitting between them. The germline V gene encodes CDR1 KGHSH and CDR2 LQKENI.

This clonotype was detected many times. The CDR3 here is CASSLAGTFSYNEQFF. CDR3 in DNA: TGTGCCAGCAGCTTAGCGGGGACTTTCTCCTACAATGAGCAGTTCTTC. The J gene is TRBJ2-1, the V gene TRBV7-8; D is perhaps TRBD2 (6 bases). This CDR3 contains 16 residues. Germline CDR1 and CDR2: SGHVS and FQNEAQ. V was pared by 0 bases and J by 0 bases, with 9 bases between.

Turning to this clonotype: A much larger clone differs by one base, so this may be a read error. This chain uses TRBV7-2 with TRBJ2-3; 9 nucleotides agree with TRBD2. Looked up from germline, CDR1 is SGHTA and CDR2 is FQGNSA. The junction had 14 bases not matched to a gene; V was cut back by 1 base and J by 3 bases. The CDR3 extends over 19 amino acids. The CDR3 protein is CTSSLGFLAGRVGTDTQYF. As DNA, the CDR3 is TGTACCAGCAGCTTAGGGTTCCTAGCGGGGAGGGTTGGTACAGATACGCAGTATTTT. Variable domain in full (rest from reference TRBV7-2 and TRBJ2-3): GAGVSQSPSNKVTEKGKDVELRCDPISGHTALYWYRQSLGQGLEFLIYFQGNSAPDKSGLPSDRFSAERTGGSVSTLTIQRTQQEDSAVYLCTSSLGFLAGRVGTDTQYFGPGTRLTVL.

This clonotype has more than one count but fewer than ten. The chain employs TRBV12-2 and TRBJ1-5; the D call of TRBD1 is as the table states it, not checked on the DNA. TRBV12-2 is labeled a pseudogene. The CDR3 totals 15 residues. In nucleotides, the CDR3 is TGTGCAAGTCGCCCCCCCGGGGAGGGCAATCAGCCCCAGCATTTT. This sequence encodes CASRPPGEGNQPQHF.

The chain combines TRBV27 with TRBJ2-5; D is unclear. Germline values: CDR1 MNHEY, CDR2 SMNVEV (reference sequence). CDR3 length: 14 amino acids. V dropped 5 bases and J dropped 3 bases, with 13 bases sitting between them. For the CDR3, the DNA is TGTGCCAGCAGTCCCTATGGACCCAAAGAGACCCAGTACTTC. Translating it yields CASSPYGPKETQYF.

The chain employs TRBV7-6 and TRBJ2-5, with 10 bases matching TRBD1. From germline, CDR1 is SGHVS and CDR2 FNYEAQ. CDR3 length equals 15 residues. With V trimmed by 3 bases and J by 5 bases, 6 bases remained unmatched. CDR3 in DNA: TGTGCCAGCAGCTTGACAGGGGGCATTCAGGAGACCCAGTACTTC. As protein: CASSLTGGIQETQYF.

This clonotype occurred once. The chain uses TRBV20-1 and TRBJ1-5, with a weak D call TRBD1 (5 bases). V lost 3 bases to trimming and J lost 0 bases, with 9 bases between them. From germline, CDR1 is DFQATT and CDR2 SNEGSKA (reference sequence). The CDR3 is made up of 14 amino acids. CDR3 protein: CSASEGNSNQPQHF. The CDR3 nucleotides read TGCAGTGCTAGTGAGGGGAATAGCAATCAGCCCCAGCATTTT.

V is TRBV5-1 and J is TRBJ2-1; 7 nucleotides agree with TRBD2. Germline V gene lookup returns CDR1 SGHRS and CDR2 YFSETQ. V lost 4 bases and J lost 8; bases outside the gene matches: 9. The length of the CDR3 is 14 residues. CDR3 DNA: TGCGCCAGCAGCCCGTCGGCGGGGGTCGATGAGCAGTTCTTC. It translates to CASSPSAGVDEQFF.

The chain joins TRBV7-6 to TRBJ2-1; the match to TRBD2 covers 8 bases. CDR1 is SGHVS, CDR2 FNYEAQ, per germline. Trimming took 5 bases from V and 5 from J; bases not matched to a gene: 5. The CDR3 covers 14 residues. CDR3 bases: TGTGCCAGCAGCGGGACTAGGGGGAACAATGAGCAGTTCTTC. It yields the protein CASSGTRGNNEQFF.

There are a few counts of this clonotype. The chain is built from TRBV6-2 or TRBV6-3 and TRBJ2-7, with TRBD2 matching 12 bases. The CDR3 spans 16 residues. The germline gives CDR1 MNHEY, CDR2 SVGEGT. Unmatched junction bases numbered 4, after V lost 0 bases and J lost 4 bases. CDR3 nucleotides: TGTGCCAGCAGTTACTCGAGACTAGCGGGAGTATACGAGCAGTACTTC. It translates to CASSYSRLAGVYEQYF.

This clonotype was observed a handful of times. The CDR3 sequence is CSAREGTSGDNEQFF. CDR3 DNA: TGCAGTGCCCGCGAGGGAACTAGCGGAGATAATGAGCAGTTCTTC. The rearrangement links TRBV20-1 to TRBJ2-1; 8 nucleotides align to TRBD2. CDR1 and CDR2 from the germline V gene are DFQATT and SNEGSKA (reference sequence). The ends lost 6 bases at V and 7 bases at J; junction bases unmatched: 14. This CDR3 has 15 residues.

This clonotype occurred a few times. The chain combines TRBV19 with TRBJ2-2; D might be TRBD2 (5 bases). CDR1 is LNHDA, CDR2 SQIVND, per germline (reference sequence). The germline V and J ends were trimmed by 4 bases and 2 bases, with 8 bases remaining between them. The CDR3 is made up of 14 amino acids. CDR3 bases: TGTGCCAGTAGTAGGACTCCTAACACCGGGGAGCTGTTTTTT. Translation: CASSRTPNTGELFF. Combining the CDR3 with reference TRBV19 and TRBJ2-2 gives the whole variable domain DGGITQSPKYLFRKEGQNVTLSCEQNLNHDAMYWYRQDPGQGLRLIYYSQIVNDFQKGDIAEGYSVSREKKESFPLTVTSAQKNPTAFYLCASSRTPNTGELFFGEGSRLTVL.

The J gene is TRBJ2-7, the V gene TRBV28; D gene ambiguous. The V end lost 3 bases, the J end lost 6 bases, and 12 bases lay between the germline ends. The CDR3 has 13 residues. The germline V gene has CDR1 MDHEN and CDR2 SYDVKM. CDR3 coding DNA: TGTGCCAGCAGTTTGGCGAAAAGACCCGAGCAGTACTTC. The encoded protein is CASSLAKRPEQYF.

V is TRBV5-4 and J is TRBJ2-1; maybe TRBD2 (5 bases). V was clipped by 4 bases and J by 7 bases, with 15 bases between them. Per the germline V gene, CDR1 is SGHNT and CDR2 is YYREEE (reference sequence). The CDR3 loop spans 14 amino acids. The chain's CDR3 is CASSRDIGPNEQFF. CDR3 DNA sequence: TGTGCCAGCAGCCGGGATATCGGTCCAAATGAGCAGTTCTTC.

In this sample, this clonotype turned up many times. V is TRBV7-2 and J is TRBJ2-1, with D tentatively TRBD2 (5 bases). Trimming removed 3 bases at V and 0 bases at J, with 12 bases between. CDR3 length: 16 amino acids. The germline V gene encodes CDR1 SGHTA and CDR2 FQGNSA. Written as DNA, the CDR3 is TGTGCCAGCAGCTTCCCCGGGGTTAGCTCCTACAATGAGCAGTTCTTC. It encodes CASSFPGVSSYNEQFF.

The V call is TRBV7-9, the J call TRBJ2-5; D may be TRBD2 (5 bases). Trimming took off 6 bases at V and 5 bases at J, with 16 bases between the two ends. The CDR3 consists of 14 residues. The germline gives CDR1 SEHNR, CDR2 FQNEAQ (reference sequence). CDR3 sequence reads: CASSLLGRGETQYF. As DNA, the CDR3 is TGTGCCAGCAGTCTACTCGGGCGCGGGGAGACCCAGTACTTC.

This chain's CDR3 is CASSPRAGNYEQYF. DNA for the CDR3: TGTGCCAGCAGCCCCCGGGCTGGCAACTACGAGCAGTACTTC. This chain connects TRBV11-2 to TRBJ2-7; D is unclear. Trimming stripped 5 bases from V and 3 bases from J, with 14 bases between. The length of the CDR3 is 14 residues. The germline gives CDR1 SGHAT, CDR2 FQNNGV.

This clonotype was detected once. The chain is built from TRBV7-9 and TRBJ2-5; no clear D gene. The CDR3 totals 15 residues. V was cut by 2 bases and J by 1 base, with 11 bases left in between. Germline V CDR1 and CDR2: SEHNR, FQNEAQ (reference sequence). The CDR3 nucleotides are TGTGCCAGCAGCTTATTCCTTTACTTCCAAGAGACCCAGTACTTC. This translates into CASSLFLYFQETQYF.

The chain has TRBV9 and TRBJ2-1; the match to TRBD2 covers 8 bases. Germline V gene sequence: CDR1 SGDLS, CDR2 YYNGEE. V lost 0 bases to trimming and J lost 3 bases; unmatched junction nucleotides: 2. The CDR3 is 15 amino acids. The CDR3 protein is CASSVVGTSYNEQFF. For the CDR3, the DNA is TGTGCCAGCAGCGTAGTGGGGACTAGCTACAATGAGCAGTTCTTC.

The rearrangement links TRBV11-2 to TRBJ2-5; TRBD1 matches at 8 bases. The germline V gene has CDR1 SGHAT and CDR2 FQNNGV. The CDR3 extends over 20 amino acids. Unmatched junction bases numbered 20, after V lost 2 bases and J lost 3 bases. The CDR3 reads CASSLRPSRDRFRTEETQYF. For the CDR3, the DNA is TGTGCCAGCAGCTTACGGCCGTCCCGGGACAGGTTTAGGACCGAAGAGACCCAGTACTTC. The whole variable domain, remainder taken from reference TRBV11-2 and TRBJ2-5, is EAGVAQSPRYKIIEKRQSVAFWCNPISGHATLYWYQQILGQGPKLLIQFQNNGVVDDSQLPKDRFSAERLKGVDSTLKIQPAKLEDSAVYLCASSLRPSRDRFRTEETQYFGPGTRLLVL.

This rearrangement joins TRBV7-2 to TRBJ2-7, with a possible D match to TRBD1 (6 bases). The V and J ends lost 3 bases and 5 bases respectively, with 11 bases between them. The germline V gene encodes CDR1 SGHTA and CDR2 FQGNSA. The CDR3 is made up of 13 amino acids. The CDR3 bases are TGTGCCAGCAGCTTGGCGAAGGGGGACGAGCAGTACTTC. Its protein is CASSLAKGDEQYF. The full variable domain, with the rest looked up from reference TRBV7-2 and TRBJ2-7, is GAGVSQSPSNKVTEKGKDVELRCDPISGHTALYWYRQSLGQGLEFLIYFQGNSAPDKSGLPSDRFSAERTGGSVSTLTIQRTQQEDSAVYLCASSLAKGDEQYFGPGTRLTVT.

V usage is TRBV6-4 and J usage is TRBJ2-3; TRBD1 agrees at 10 bases. The CDR3 is 16 residues long. The V gene end was trimmed by 2 bases and the J gene end by 1 base; junction bases not matched to a gene: 3. Germline assignment: CDR1 MRHNA and CDR2 SNTAGT. The DNA for the CDR3 is TGTGCCAGCAGTGACATAGGACAGGGGGGCACAGATACGCAGTATTTT. It specifies CASSDIGQGGTDTQYF.

This sequence joins TRBV11-2 and TRBJ2-7; no reliable D call. Germline assignment: CDR1 SGHAT and CDR2 FQNNGV. V lost 3 bases, J lost 5 bases, and 20 bases lay in between. This CDR3 is 16 amino acids long. The CDR3 bases are TGTGCCAGCAGCTTCCCCTTGATCCCAGTGTCCCACGAGCAGTACTTC. Residues: CASSFPLIPVSHEQYF.